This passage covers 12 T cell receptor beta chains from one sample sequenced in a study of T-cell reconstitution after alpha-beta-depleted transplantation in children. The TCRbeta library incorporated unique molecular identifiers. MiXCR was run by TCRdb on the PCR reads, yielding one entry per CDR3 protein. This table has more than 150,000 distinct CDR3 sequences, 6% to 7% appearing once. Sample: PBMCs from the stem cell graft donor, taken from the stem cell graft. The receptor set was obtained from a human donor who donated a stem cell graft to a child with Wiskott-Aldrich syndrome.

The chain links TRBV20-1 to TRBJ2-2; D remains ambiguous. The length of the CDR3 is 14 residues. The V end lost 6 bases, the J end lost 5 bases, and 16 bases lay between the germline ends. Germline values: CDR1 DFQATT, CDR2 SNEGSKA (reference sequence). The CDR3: CSAAREFGTGELFF. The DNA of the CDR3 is TGCAGTGCAGCCCGAGAGTTCGGGACCGGGGAGCTGTTTTTT.

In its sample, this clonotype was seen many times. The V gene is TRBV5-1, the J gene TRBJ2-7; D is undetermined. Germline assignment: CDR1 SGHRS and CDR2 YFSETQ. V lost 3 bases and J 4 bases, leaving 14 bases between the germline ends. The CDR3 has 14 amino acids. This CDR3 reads CASSSGPGLYEQYF. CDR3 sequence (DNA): TGCGCCAGCAGCTCCGGGCCAGGCCTTTACGAGCAGTACTTC.

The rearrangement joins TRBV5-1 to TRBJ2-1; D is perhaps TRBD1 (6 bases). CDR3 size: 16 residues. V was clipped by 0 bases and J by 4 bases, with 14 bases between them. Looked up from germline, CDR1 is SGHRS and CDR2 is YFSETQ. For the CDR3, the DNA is TGCGCCAGCAGCTTGGAACAGCAGGGGCTTTACAATGAGCAGTTCTTC. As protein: CASSLEQQGLYNEQFF.

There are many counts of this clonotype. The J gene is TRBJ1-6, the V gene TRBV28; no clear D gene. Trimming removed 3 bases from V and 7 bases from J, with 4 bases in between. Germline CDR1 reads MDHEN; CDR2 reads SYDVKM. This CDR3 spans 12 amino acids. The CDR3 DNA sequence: TGTGCCAGCAGTTTTGCAAATTCACCCCTCCACTTT. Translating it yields CASSFANSPLHF.

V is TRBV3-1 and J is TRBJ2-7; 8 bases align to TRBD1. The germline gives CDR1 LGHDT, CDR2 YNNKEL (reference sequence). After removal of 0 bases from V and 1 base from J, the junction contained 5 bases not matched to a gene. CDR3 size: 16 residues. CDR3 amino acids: CASSQDGQGRSYEQYF. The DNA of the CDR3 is TGTGCCAGCAGCCAAGACGGACAGGGCAGGTCCTACGAGCAGTACTTC.

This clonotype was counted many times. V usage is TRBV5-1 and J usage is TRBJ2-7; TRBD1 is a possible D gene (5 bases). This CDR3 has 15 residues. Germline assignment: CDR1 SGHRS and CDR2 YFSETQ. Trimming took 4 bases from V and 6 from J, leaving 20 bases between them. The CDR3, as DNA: TGCGCCAGCAGCGCCGGGTGGACAAGCTGGTCCGAGCAGTACTTC. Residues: CASSAGWTSWSEQYF.

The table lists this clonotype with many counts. CDR3 in amino acids: CASSPPGTGRYEQFF. The CDR3 DNA sequence: TGCGCCAGCAGCCCTCCCGGGACAGGGCGGTATGAGCAGTTCTTC. V gene TRBV5-1 combines with J gene TRBJ2-1; 9 bases match TRBD1. The germline V gene has CDR1 SGHRS and CDR2 YFSETQ. After removal of 4 bases from V and 8 bases from J, the junction contained 10 bases not matched to a gene. The CDR3 is made up of 15 amino acids.

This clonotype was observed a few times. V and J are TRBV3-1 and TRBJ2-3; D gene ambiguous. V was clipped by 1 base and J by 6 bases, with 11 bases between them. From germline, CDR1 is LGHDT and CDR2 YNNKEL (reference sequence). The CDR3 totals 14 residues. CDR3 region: CASSQGLPPDTQYF. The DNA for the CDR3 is TGTGCCAGCAGCCAAGGGTTACCCCCTGATACGCAGTATTTT.

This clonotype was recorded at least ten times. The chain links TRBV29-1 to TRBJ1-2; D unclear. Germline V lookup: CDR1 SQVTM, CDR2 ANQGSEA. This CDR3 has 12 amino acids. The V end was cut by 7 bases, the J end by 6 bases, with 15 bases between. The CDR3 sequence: CSGALGNNGYTF. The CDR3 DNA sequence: TGCAGCGGTGCTCTGGGAAATAATGGCTACACCTTC.

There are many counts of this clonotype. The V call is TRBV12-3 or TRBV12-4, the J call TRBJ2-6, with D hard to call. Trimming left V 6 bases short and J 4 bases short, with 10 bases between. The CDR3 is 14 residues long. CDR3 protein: CASSISAGANVLTF. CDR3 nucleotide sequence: TGTGCCAGCAGCATAAGTGCAGGGGCCAACGTCCTGACTTTC.

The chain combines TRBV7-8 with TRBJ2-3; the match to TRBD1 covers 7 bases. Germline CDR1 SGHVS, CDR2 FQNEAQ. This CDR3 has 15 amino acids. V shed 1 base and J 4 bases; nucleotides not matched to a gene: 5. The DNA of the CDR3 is TGTGCCAGCAGCTTAGATAGGGGGCGTTCAGATACGCAGTATTTT. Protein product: CASSLDRGRSDTQYF.

This CDR3 reads CASSRIAGEAYNEQFF. For the CDR3, the DNA is TGTGCCAGCAGCCGTATAGCGGGAGAAGCCTACAATGAGCAGTTCTTC. The chain combines TRBV7-9 with TRBJ2-1; 9 bases map to TRBD2. The junction had 7 bases not matched to a gene; V was cut back by 5 bases and J by 2 bases. The CDR3 length is 16 residues. The germline V gene has CDR1 SEHNR and CDR2 FQNEAQ (reference sequence).